This TCR beta chain is from a study of T cell responses to AZD1222 COVID-19 vaccine. Study observations and caveats: Baseline testing showed seropositivity in only a handful of AZD1222 recipients. Females outnumbered males among donors, who were mostly white British; clonal diversity was possibly underestimated. The study reported that nearly half of spike-specific TCRs target unmutated variant regions. The study found vaccine-associated CD4 TCRs spanning spike, dominant at 160-218 and 743-854.

V lost 3 bases to trimming and J lost 1 base, with 7 bases between them. The germline V gene has CDR1 KGHSY and CDR2 FQNENV. The CDR3 has 14 amino acids. The protocol was immunoSEQ multiplex PCR, while the TCRdb copy is restricted to in-frame clones and leaves out a portion. Here the sample spans some 140,000 clones, 93% being singletons. A word on this clone: Antigen unknown.

Sequencing used peripheral blood, obtained on day 0 of AZD1222 vaccination. The source is an adult in good health. This sequence joins TRBV16 and TRBJ1-5; weak D call: TRBD1 (6 bases). CDR3 sequence reads: CASSQDRSNQPQHF. The CDR3 DNA sequence: TGTGCCAGCAGCCAGGACAGAAGCAATCAGCCCCAGCATTTT.